One and the same sample provided the 10 T cell receptor beta chains below, sequenced in a study of molecular identifiers for immune sequencing clone quantification. TCRdb re-derived calls from the PCR reads in MiXCR, one entry per CDR3 protein. Of a few hundred thousand distinct CDR3 sequences in the sample, over 20% were seen once. Sequencing was performed on naive CD8+ T cells from blood, with Jurkat cell RNA spiked in. The subset: FACS-sorted CD8+CD4-CCR7+CD45RA+ naive T cells. The receptors originated from a human donor in good health. Some libraries in this study had Jurkat cell RNA spiked in.

At least ten counts were recorded for this clonotype. The rearrangement joins TRBV5-5 to TRBJ2-3; possibly TRBD1 for D (5 bases). V gave up 7 bases and J gave up 0 bases, with 18 bases separating them. This CDR3 contains 16 residues. CDR1 and CDR2 (germline): SGHKS, YYEKEE (reference sequence). Written as DNA, the CDR3 is TGTGCCAGCTCTCTAGACAGCTTTCCTAGCACAGATACGCAGTATTTT. It encodes CASSLDSFPSTDTQYF. The full variable domain, rest sourced from reference TRBV5-5 and TRBJ2-3, is DAGVTQSPTHLIKTRGQQVTLRCSPISGHKSVSWYQQVLGQGPQFIFQYYEKEERGRGNFPDRFSARQFPNYSSELNVNALLLGDSALYLCASSLDSFPSTDTQYFGPGTRLTVL.

With regard to this clonotype: Possible read error: a much larger clone is one base away. The V call is TRBV20-1, the J call TRBJ2-3; D call uncertain. The germline CDR1 and CDR2 sequences are DFQATT and SNEGSKA (reference sequence). This CDR3 is built from 15 residues. Trimming removed 5 bases at V and 3 bases at J, with 18 bases between. CDR3 nucleotides: TGCAGTGCTCGAAAAGTACAGTGGGCAACAGATACGCAGTATTTT. This encodes CSARKVQWATDTQYF.

This clonotype was counted at least ten times. This sequence joins TRBV7-9 and TRBJ2-1; D is unresolved. The length of the CDR3 is 14 residues. V was clipped by 0 bases and J by 8 bases, with 11 bases between them. Germline loops: CDR1 SEHNR, CDR2 FQNEAQ (reference sequence). CDR3 sequence reads: CASSLALTPDEQFF. The CDR3 nucleotides read TGTGCCAGCAGCTTAGCCCTGACCCCCGATGAGCAGTTCTTC.

This clonotype was counted at least ten times. The chain carries TRBV5-1 and TRBJ2-4, with TRBD1 identical over 9 bases. The CDR3 sequence is 15 residues long. The V and J ends lost 5 bases and 10 bases, in that order; junction bases with no gene match: 13. Germline assignment: CDR1 SGHRS and CDR2 YFSETQ. The CDR3 DNA reads TGCGCCAGCAGACCTACCGGGACAGGGATTGAGATTCAGTACTTC. Translated, it gives CASRPTGTGIEIQYF.

This clonotype was seen a few times. V and J are TRBV9 and TRBJ1-1; D is perhaps TRBD1 (6 bases). Germline assignment: CDR1 SGDLS and CDR2 YYNGEE. V dropped 3 bases and J dropped 0 bases, with 12 bases sitting between them. The CDR3 covers 15 residues. CDR3 amino acids: CASSARGSMNTEAFF. The CDR3 bases are TGTGCCAGCAGCGCAAGGGGGTCCATGAACACTGAAGCTTTCTTT.

This clonotype is a singleton in its sample. A single base separates this from a much larger clone, so it may be a read error. This chain joins TRBV6-6 and TRBJ1-2; 11 bases align to TRBD1. The CDR3 sequence is 15 residues long. The V gene's germline CDR1 is MNHNY and CDR2 SVGAGI (reference sequence). For the CDR3, the DNA is TGTGCCGGCAGTCCCCACCGGGACAGGGGGGACGGCTACACCTTC. It encodes CAGSPHRDRGDGYTF.

The chain couples TRBV11-2 to TRBJ2-3; 7 nucleotides match TRBD1. The CDR3 consists of 13 residues. Germline V gene lookup returns CDR1 SGHAT and CDR2 FQNNGV. Trimming at V came to 3 bases and at J to 5 bases, leaving 2 bases not matched to a gene. The DNA for the CDR3 is TGTGCCAGCAGCTTTCCAGGGGGAGATACGCAGTATTTT. Translating it yields CASSFPGGDTQYF. Complete variable domain (other parts from reference TRBV11-2 and TRBJ2-3): EAGVAQSPRYKIIEKRQSVAFWCNPISGHATLYWYQQILGQGPKLLIQFQNNGVVDDSQLPKDRFSAERLKGVDSTLKIQPAKLEDSAVYLCASSFPGGDTQYFGPGTRLTVL.

This chain connects TRBV20-1 to TRBJ2-5; 8 bases match TRBD1. Germline V lookup: CDR1 DFQATT, CDR2 SNEGSKA (reference sequence). The V segment lost 3 bases and the J segment 2 bases; nucleotides outside the gene matches: 5. The CDR3 spans 14 residues. The CDR3: CSASRWDRQETQYF. DNA of the CDR3: TGCAGTGCTAGTCGGTGGGACAGGCAAGAGACCCAGTACTTC.

The gene calls are TRBV23-1 and TRBJ2-7; D remains ambiguous. TRBV23-1 qualifies as an ORF whose function is uncertain. The CDR3 extends over 13 amino acids. V was trimmed by 2 bases and J by 2 bases, leaving 7 bases between them. CDR3: CASSQRETYEQYF. The DNA of the CDR3 is TGCGCCAGCAGTCAAAGGGAAACCTACGAGCAGTACTTC.

For this clonotype: It may be a read error: a sequence one base away is much more abundant. This chain connects TRBV27 to TRBJ1-5; no reliable D call. From germline, CDR1 is MNHEY and CDR2 SMNVEV (reference sequence). V was shortened by 5 bases and J by 9 bases, with 8 bases between the two germline ends. The CDR3 is made up of 11 amino acids. The CDR3 protein is CASSPGPPQHF. The CDR3 DNA sequence: TGTGCCAGCAGTCCCGGCCCGCCCCAGCATTTT.